One sample yielded the 8 T cell receptor beta chains listed below, sequenced in a study of shared clonotypes between healthy human individuals. Assay used: immunoSEQ multiplex PCR; TCRdb lists only in-frame clones, some missing. The sample yields roughly 330,000 clones, less than 85% seen once. Sequenced: memory CD4+ T cells sorted from blood. Regarding subset: CD45RA-negative fraction. These receptors came from a man aged 25 to 40 in good health.

As for this clone: At one boundary the junction diverges from the germline segment, which might be a read error. This chain connects TRBV28 to TRBJ2-5, with 9 bases identical to TRBD2. Germline V gene sequence: CDR1 MDHEN, CDR2 SYDVKM. The CDR3 sequence is 16 residues long. CDR3 sequence reads: CASSFHQTSGQESQYF. Written as DNA, the CDR3 is TGTGCCAGCAGCTTCCACCAGACTAGCGGCCAAGAGAGCCAGTACTTC.

The rearrangement joins TRBV2 to TRBJ1-3; D gene unclear. Trimming stripped 2 bases from V and 4 bases from J, with 12 bases between. Per germline, CDR1 SNHLY and CDR2 FYNNEI. The CDR3 runs to 15 residues. The CDR3 region is CASSERGGPGNTIYF. As DNA, the CDR3 is TGTGCCAGCAGTGAAAGAGGAGGGCCGGGAAACACCATATATTTT.

A remark on this clone: This sample includes further DNA sequences coding for the same CDR3. V is TRBV5-4 and J is TRBJ2-1, with D possibly matching TRBD1 (7 bases). Trimming left V 0 bases short and J 7 bases short, with 8 bases between. This CDR3 comprises 13 residues. CDR1 and CDR2 (germline): SGHNT, YYREEE (reference sequence). CDR3 region: CASSLAGGNEQFF. The CDR3 DNA is TGTGCCAGCAGCTTGGCAGGGGGGAATGAGCAGTTCTTC.

The rearrangement joins TRBV7-7 to TRBJ2-1; TRBD1 might be the D (5 bases). Germline CDR1 is SSHAT and CDR2 is FNYEAQ (reference sequence). This CDR3 comprises 15 residues. The ends were cut back, 5 bases at V and 6 bases at J, with 17 bases in the middle. The chain's CDR3 is CASSPTGGSGNEQFF. CDR3 nucleotide sequence: TGTGCCAGCAGCCCCACAGGTGGTTCTGGCAATGAGCAGTTCTTC.

The V and J genes are TRBV7-3 and TRBJ2-1, with D possibly matching TRBD2 (6 bases). Germline assignment: CDR1 SGHTA and CDR2 FQGTGA. The CDR3 is 14 residues long. V lost 5 bases and J 2 bases, leaving 10 bases between the germline ends. In DNA, the CDR3 is TGTGCCAGCAGCCCATCTAGCGCCTACAATGAGCAGTTCTTC. Protein product: CASSPSSAYNEQFF. Based on the CDR3 plus reference TRBV7-3 and TRBJ2-1, the full variable domain is GAGVSQTPSNKVTEKGKYVELRCDPISGHTALYWYRQSLGQGPEFLIYFQGTGAADDSGLPNDRFFAVRPEGSVSTLKIQRTERGDSAVYLCASSPSSAYNEQFFGPGTRLTVL.

The chain recombines TRBV28 with TRBJ1-2, with TRBD1 matching 9 bases. With 6 bases clipped from V and 10 bases from J, the junction kept 9 bases outside the gene matches. The CDR3 is 13 residues long. CDR1 and CDR2 (germline): MDHEN, SYDVKM. DNA for the CDR3: TGTGCCAGCAGCCCCGGGACAGGGAACGACTACACCTTC. It yields the protein CASSPGTGNDYTF.

This clone has a single count. In DNA, the CDR3 is TGTGCCAGCAGCCCAGGGCTTTTGGGGGCCAACGTCCTGACTTTC. It specifies CASSPGLLGANVLTF. The chain employs TRBV11-3 and TRBJ2-6, with D possibly matching TRBD1 (5 bases). Germline V gives CDR1 SGHNT, CDR2 YENEEA. The CDR3 totals 15 residues. V dropped 5 bases and J dropped 4 bases, with 12 bases sitting between them.

This rearrangement joins TRBV28 to TRBJ1-2; D is undetermined. The germline CDR1 and CDR2 sequences are MDHEN and SYDVKM. V lost 3 bases to trimming and J lost 3 bases, with 8 bases between them. CDR3 length: 13 amino acids. The CDR3 region has the DNA TGTGCCAGCAGTTTGCCCAGTTACTATGGCTACACCTTC. This translates into CASSLPSYYGYTF.